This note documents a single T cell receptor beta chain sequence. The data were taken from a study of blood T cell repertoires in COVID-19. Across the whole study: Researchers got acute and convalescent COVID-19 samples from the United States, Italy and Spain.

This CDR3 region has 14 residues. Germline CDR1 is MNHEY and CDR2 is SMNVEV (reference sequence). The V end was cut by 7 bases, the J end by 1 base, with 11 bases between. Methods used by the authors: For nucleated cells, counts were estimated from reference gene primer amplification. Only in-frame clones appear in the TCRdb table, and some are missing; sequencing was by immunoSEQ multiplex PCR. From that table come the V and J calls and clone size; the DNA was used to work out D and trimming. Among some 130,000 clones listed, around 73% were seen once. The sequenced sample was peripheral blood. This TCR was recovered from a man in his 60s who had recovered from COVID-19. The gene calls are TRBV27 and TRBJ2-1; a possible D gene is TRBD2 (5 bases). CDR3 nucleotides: TGTGCCAGCACCTCTCGAGGGTCCTACAATGAGCAGTTCTTC. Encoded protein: CASTSRGSYNEQFF.